Below, one T cell receptor (beta chain) is given with its context. Its matching antigen is unknown. The data belong to a study of chemoradiotherapy in HPV16-positive cancers. The CDR3 length is 14 residues. Trimming pared 2 bases from V and 0 bases from J, leaving 5 bases between. Germline assignment: CDR1 MNHEY and CDR2 SVGAGI. Data came from immunoSEQ multiplex PCR; TCRdb stores just in-frame clones and leaves some out. Here the sample spans under 15,000 clones, around 72% being singletons. General study points: In HPV16-positive patients, HPV-responsive T-cell expansion tracked better recurrence-free survival. Non-HPV-specific T cells did not expand in tumors during treatment, whereas candidate HPV-specific clones and E7-related motifs did. Functional assays defining HPV-specific T cells used only a couple of HPV16-positive patients.

The clonotype originates from a human donor with HPV-associated anogenital cancer. This specimen was taken from a patient who underwent chemoradiotherapy. The chain carries TRBV6-5 and TRBJ1-3; D ambiguous. CDR3 coding DNA: TGTGCCAGCAGTTACCAAGCCTCTGGAAACACCATATATTTT. Amino acid sequence: CASSYQASGNTIYF.